This T cell receptor (beta chain) comes out of a study of CD8+ T cells in alopecia areata. The overall study: Tofacitinib ran 6 to 18 months, followed by 6 months off drug. Regarding the study as a whole: Having one nonresponder leaves uncertain how baseline CD8+ expansion relates to response.

V lost 0 bases to trimming and J lost 2 bases; unmatched junction nucleotides: 2. This CDR3 is 15 amino acids long. The germline CDR1 and CDR2 sequences are SGDLS and YYNGEE. Of note for this clone: Its cognate antigen is unknown.

Treatment in this sample: oral pan-JAK inhibitor, 5-10 mg twice daily. Sorting from PBMCs produced CD4+ and CD8+ T cells. cDNA reverse transcribed from extracted RNA served as the sequencing template. Method: immunoSEQ multiplex PCR; TCRdb's copy keeps in-frame clones and lacks some. Among fewer than 150,000 clones listed, around three fifths were seen once. Sequenced material: CD4+ T cells sorted from blood, taken at week 24, from a patient treated with tofacitinib. The clonotype was recovered from a human donor with alopecia areata. V usage is TRBV9 and J usage is TRBJ1-3; 7 nucleotides agree with TRBD1. The CDR3 DNA is TGTGCCAGCAGCGTAGGGGACAGAGCTGGAAACACCATATATTTT. Protein: CASSVGDRAGNTIYF.